The 10 T cell receptor beta chains below all came from one sample that was sequenced in a study of T cells after yellow fever vaccination. TCRdb itself ran the 5' RACE reads through MiXCR, one entry per CDR3 protein. This table holds 300,000 to 400,000 distinct CDR3 sequences, around 13% found once. The source was CD4+ T cells sorted from PBMCs, collected 15 days after the yellow fever booster vaccination. The origin of the receptors is a man younger than 30 who received the YFV17D yellow fever vaccine.

The sample holds many counts of this clonotype. The rearrangement joins TRBV12-3 or TRBV12-4 to TRBJ1-1; D perhaps matches TRBD1 (6 bases). This CDR3 spans 13 amino acids. Deletions cut 7 bases from V and 5 bases from J, with 14 bases between. In DNA, the CDR3 is TGTGCCAGCAACTCTGGGGGCTGGACTGAAGCTTTCTTT. It specifies CASNSGGWTEAFF.

This clonotype was counted between two and nine times. The V gene is TRBV5-1, the J gene TRBJ2-3; 7 positions match TRBD2. J gave up 7 bases and V 4 bases, and 18 bases lay outside the gene matches. CDR1 and CDR2 (germline): SGHRS, YFSETQ. The CDR3 has 17 amino acids. This CDR3 is CASSAREGRALMNTQYF. The CDR3 region has the DNA TGCGCCAGCAGCGCCAGGGAGGGGAGGGCCCTCATGAATACGCAGTATTTT.

This chain connects TRBV28 to TRBJ1-5; 7 nucleotides align to TRBD1. Germline V gene sequence: CDR1 MDHEN, CDR2 SYDVKM. The CDR3 is 13 amino acids. Trimming cost V 9 bases and J 6 bases; bases outside gene matches: 8. The CDR3 sequence: CARNAGGAQPQHF. CDR3 coding DNA: TGTGCCAGAAACGCAGGGGGTGCTCAGCCCCAGCATTTT.

This clonotype was picked up a small number of times. The chain uses TRBV28 and TRBJ1-4; no clear D gene. The V and J ends lost 7 bases and 0 bases respectively, with 9 bases between them. Germline V CDR1 and CDR2: MDHEN, SYDVKM. There are 14 residues in the CDR3. Here the CDR3 DNA reads TGTGCCAGCATATCAGCTGCAACTAATGAAAAACTGTTTTTT. Protein product: CASISAATNEKLFF.

The chain links TRBV6-6 to TRBJ2-4; unclear D gene. The V end lost 3 bases, the J end lost 1 base, and 13 bases lay between the germline ends. The CDR3 sequence is 16 residues long. Germline-derived CDR1 and CDR2 are MNHNY and SVGAGI (reference sequence). The CDR3 DNA is TGTGCCAGCAGTTATGGGAACCTCGGGGCCAAAAACATTCAGTACTTC. Protein: CASSYGNLGAKNIQYF.

The chain couples TRBV9 to TRBJ2-1; tentative D call: TRBD2 (6 bases). Looked up from germline, CDR1 is SGDLS and CDR2 is YYNGEE. The V end was cut by 4 bases, the J end by 0 bases, with 11 bases between. There are 15 residues in the CDR3. The CDR3 is CASSQEDYSYNEQFF. DNA of the CDR3: TGTGCCAGCAGCCAAGAGGACTACTCCTACAATGAGCAGTTCTTC.

This clonotype has more than one count but fewer than ten. CDR3 residues: CSASNRHNEQFF. CDR3 nucleotides: TGCAGTGCTAGCAACAGACACAATGAGCAGTTCTTC. This sequence joins TRBV20-1 and TRBJ2-1; D is unresolved. CDR3 length: 12 residues. Germline CDR1 reads DFQATT; CDR2 reads SNEGSKA (reference sequence). V was clipped by 3 bases and J by 5 bases, with 8 bases between them.

A single count supports this clonotype. This CDR3 is CSARVTGAKETQYF. The CDR3 nucleotides are TGCAGTGCTAGGGTGACAGGGGCCAAAGAGACCCAGTACTTC. The chain employs TRBV20-1 and TRBJ2-5; 8 bases align to TRBD1. The CDR3 totals 14 residues. CDR1 and CDR2 from the germline V gene are DFQATT and SNEGSKA (reference sequence). After removal of 3 bases from V and 3 bases from J, the junction contained 6 bases not matched to a gene.

The rearrangement joins TRBV25-1 to TRBJ2-2; D call uncertain. The germline gives CDR1 MGHDK, CDR2 SYGVNS. The V end was cut by 4 bases, the J end by 4 bases, with 7 bases between. The length of the CDR3 is 13 residues. The CDR3: CASSAWSTGELFF. The CDR3 DNA reads as TGTGCCAGCAGTGCTTGGAGCACCGGGGAGCTGTTTTTT.

V and J are TRBV29-1 and TRBJ2-2; D might be TRBD2 (6 bases). The CDR3 totals 14 residues. Trimming removed 4 bases from V and 5 bases from J, with 14 bases in between. The germline gives CDR1 SQVTM, CDR2 ANQGSEA. CDR3 DNA sequence: TGCAGCGTTGGCCGACTAGGGGCGACCGGGGAGCTGTTTTTT. It specifies CSVGRLGATGELFF.